Each of the 21 T cell receptor beta chains below was sequenced from the same sample in a study of post-analysis software for immune sequencing data. Study-wide points: Controls showed lower frequencies than patients for roughly 5 TRBV segments, and TRBV5-6, TRBV5-1 and TRBV20-1 were among these.

No antigen is known for these receptors. Unique molecular identifiers featured in each of the TCR beta cDNA libraries. TCRdb reprocessed the PCR reads with MiXCR, giving one entry per CDR3 protein. The sample contains about 200,000 distinct CDR3 sequences, around 29% of which appear only once. Sample: blood. The origin of the receptors is a girl aged 2-17 years with multiple sclerosis.

The sample holds many counts of this clonotype. This chain links TRBV28 with TRBJ2-7; 8 bases fit TRBD1. Germline V gene data show CDR1 as MDHEN and CDR2 as SYDVKM. The CDR3 is 15 amino acids. The V segment lost 6 bases and the J segment 2 bases; nucleotides outside the gene matches: 9. The CDR3 sequence is CASSEMTGATYEQYF. DNA for the CDR3: TGTGCCAGCAGCGAGATGACAGGGGCAACCTACGAGCAGTACTTC.

On this clonotype: A much larger clone differs from this one at a single base, so this may be a read error. The gene calls are TRBV18 and TRBJ2-7; 8 bases are shared with TRBD1. V was clipped by 4 bases and J by 1 base; unmatched bases: 6. Germline loops: CDR1 KGHSH, CDR2 LQKENI. The length of the CDR3 is 15 residues. CDR3 coding DNA: TGTGCCAGCTCACACGGGACAGGCCGGTCCTACGAGCAGTACTTC. Translated: CASSHGTGRSYEQYF.

This chain connects TRBV28 to TRBJ2-1; D remains ambiguous. V gave up 11 bases and J gave up 3 bases, with 20 bases separating them. The CDR3 totals 15 residues. Germline V CDR1 and CDR2: MDHEN, SYDVKM. The CDR3 protein is CARTTLLGFYNEQFF. As DNA, the CDR3 is TGTGCCCGCACGACCTTATTGGGATTCTACAATGAGCAGTTCTTC.

This clonotype was seen more than once but under ten times. This chain joins TRBV15 and TRBJ1-1, with TRBD1 identical over 11 bases. CDR1 is LNHNV, CDR2 YYDKDF, per germline (reference sequence). The CDR3 has 17 amino acids. V shed 3 bases, J shed 5 bases, and the junction held 11 bases outside the gene matches. DNA for the CDR3: TGTGCCACCAGCAGTGCCCGGCGGGGACAGGGGGAAACTGAAGCTTTCTTT. This codes for CATSSARRGQGETEAFF. The full variable domain, completed using reference TRBV15 and TRBJ1-1, is DAMVIQNPRYQVTQFGKPVTLSCSQTLNHNVMYWYQQKSSQAPKLLFHYYDKDFNNEADTPDNFQSRRPNTSFCFLDIRSPGLGDTAMYLCATSSARRGQGETEAFFGQGTRLTVV.

About this clonotype itself: A much larger clone differs from this one at a single base, so this may be a read error. The chain has TRBV3-1 and TRBJ2-7; D call uncertain. This CDR3 spans 14 amino acids. From germline, CDR1 is LGHDT and CDR2 YNNKEL (reference sequence). In DNA, the CDR3 is TGTGCCGGCAGCCATATTGACACTTCCTACGAGCAGTACTTC. Amino acids: CAGSHIDTSYEQYF.

V gene TRBV19 combines with J gene TRBJ1-1, with a weak D call TRBD1 (5 bases). This CDR3 is 16 amino acids long. V lost 7 bases, J lost 3 bases, and 21 bases lay in between. Germline V gives CDR1 LNHDA, CDR2 SQIVND (reference sequence). CDR3 loop: CASTHYTLRGDTEAFF. CDR3 sequence (DNA): TGTGCCAGTACCCACTACACGCTTCGGGGGGACACTGAAGCTTTCTTT.

The chain is built from TRBV2 and TRBJ2-3; D is unclear. The CDR3 contains 14 residues. Germline V gene lookup returns CDR1 SNHLY and CDR2 FYNNEI. V lost 4 bases, J lost 0 bases, and 8 bases lay in between. The CDR3 reads CASSAETSTDTQYF. CDR3 in DNA: TGTGCCAGCAGTGCGGAGACTAGCACAGATACGCAGTATTTT.

This clonotype was seen ten or more times. The CDR3 bases are TGTGCCAGCGGCGTGGGGACAGCGACTTACAATGAGCAGTTCTTC. Protein product: CASGVGTATYNEQFF. The chain carries TRBV12-3 or TRBV12-4 and TRBJ2-1; 7 bases map to TRBD1. The CDR3 runs to 15 residues. V shed 8 bases and J 4 bases; nucleotides not matched to a gene: 11.

V usage is TRBV7-2 and J usage is TRBJ2-2; TRBD2 agrees at 7 bases. CDR1 is SGHTA, CDR2 FQGNSA, per germline. The CDR3 runs 15 residues. Trimming at V came to 6 bases and at J to 5 bases, leaving 9 bases not matched to a gene. In DNA, the CDR3 is TGTGCCAGCAGTCCGGGACGAGCGGGGACCGGGGAGCTGTTTTTT. It yields the protein CASSPGRAGTGELFF.

This clonotype has a handful of counts. The CDR3 nucleotides are TGCGCCAGCAGCTTGGGGTTCGGGCATCTACACACAGATACGCAGTATTTT. This codes for CASSLGFGHLHTDTQYF. The rearrangement joins TRBV5-1 to TRBJ2-3, with D unresolved. Germline CDR1 and CDR2: SGHRS and YFSETQ. V was pared by 0 bases and J by 2 bases, with 16 bases between. CDR3 length equals 17 residues.

The chain recombines TRBV30 with TRBJ1-5, with 7 bases that match TRBD1. Germline V gene sequence: CDR1 GTSNPN, CDR2 SVGIG (reference sequence). The CDR3 is made up of 12 amino acids. V was clipped by 3 bases and J by 7 bases; unmatched bases: 3. CDR3 nucleotide sequence: TGTGCCTGGAGCACAGGGGCGCAGCCCCAGCATTTT. Translating gives CAWSTGAQPQHF.

This rearrangement joins TRBV10-2 to TRBJ2-1, with 10 bases lining up with TRBD2. This CDR3 has 15 residues. Trimming cost V 4 bases and J 4 bases; bases outside gene matches: 4. Germline V gives CDR1 WSHSY, CDR2 SAAADI. CDR3 amino acids: CASSGASGGYNEQFF. The CDR3 DNA is TGCGCCAGCAGTGGGGCTAGCGGGGGATACAATGAGCAGTTCTTC.

In its sample, this clonotype was seen a few times. This chain's CDR3 is CASSTSGRSYEQYF. The CDR3 nucleotides are TGTGCCAGCAGTACTAGCGGGCGATCCTACGAGCAGTACTTC. The rearrangement uses TRBV12-3 or TRBV12-4 and TRBJ2-7; TRBD2 matches 9 bases. The CDR3 loop spans 14 amino acids. V was pared by 5 bases and J by 1 base, with 3 bases of the junction left unmatched.

This clonotype was detected ten times or more. The chain recombines TRBV20-1 with TRBJ2-7; the D gene is possibly TRBD1 (5 bases). The CDR3 extends over 14 amino acids. Germline V CDR1 and CDR2: DFQATT, SNEGSKA (reference sequence). The germline V and J ends were trimmed by 0 bases and 5 bases, with 14 bases remaining between them. CDR3: CSARDPRETDEQYF. In nucleotides, the CDR3 is TGCAGTGCTAGAGACCCCAGGGAAACCGACGAGCAGTACTTC.

This rearrangement joins TRBV12-3 or TRBV12-4 to TRBJ2-5, with D possibly being TRBD2 (5 bases). V shed 6 bases and J shed 11 bases, with 19 bases lying between them. This CDR3 contains 13 residues. The CDR3 sequence: CASSRSPDGEQYF. The CDR3 coding sequence is TGTGCCAGCAGCCGAAGTCCCGACGGGGAGCAGTACTTC.

This clonotype was picked up many times. This sequence joins TRBV7-3 and TRBJ2-1; no definite D call. The CDR3 runs 14 residues. V dropped 0 bases and J dropped 5 bases, with 8 bases sitting between them. From germline, CDR1 is SGHTA and CDR2 FQGTGA. DNA for the CDR3: TGTGCCAGCAGCTTAACCCCCCAGAACAATGAGCAGTTCTTC. Translating it yields CASSLTPQNNEQFF.

This clonotype was counted once. The chain is built from TRBV7-6 and TRBJ2-5; 11 bases map to TRBD2. This CDR3 has 15 amino acids. V was clipped by 1 base and J by 7 bases; unmatched bases: 5. Germline V lookup: CDR1 SGHVS, CDR2 FNYEAQ. The CDR3 DNA sequence: TGTGCCAGCAGCTTAGGACTAGCGGGACGAGGGACCCAGTACTTC. It codes for CASSLGLAGRGTQYF.

The V and J genes are TRBV28 and TRBJ1-3, with D unclear. The CDR3 length is 14 residues. Germline V gene sequence: CDR1 MDHEN, CDR2 SYDVKM. Trimming took 4 bases from V and 4 from J, leaving 11 bases between them. The CDR3 region is CASSSRNSGNTIYF. The CDR3 region has the DNA TGTGCCAGCAGTTCCAGGAACTCCGGAAACACCATATATTTT.

Remarks on this clonotype: This sequence may be a read error, since a much larger clone differs from it by one base. The chain couples TRBV2 to TRBJ1-2; D is unresolved. CDR3 length: 13 residues. From germline, CDR1 is SNHLY and CDR2 FYNNEI. CDR3 nucleotide sequence: TGTGCCAGCAGTGGCGGAAGCGACTATGGCTGCACCTTC. This sequence encodes CASSGGSDYGCTF. Full variable domain (outside the CDR3, taken from reference TRBV2 and TRBJ1-2): EPEVTQTPSHQVTQMGQEVILRCVPISNHLYFYWYRQILGQKVEFLVSFYNNEISEKSEIFDDQFSVERPDGSNFTLKIRSTKLEDSAMYFCASSGGSDYGCTFGSGTRLTVV.

This rearrangement joins TRBV3-1 to TRBJ1-1; no reliable D call. Trimming left V 3 bases short and J 0 bases short, with 5 bases between. The CDR3 length is 13 residues. Germline assignment: CDR1 LGHDT and CDR2 YNNKEL (reference sequence). The CDR3 region is CASSQMMNTEAFF. In nucleotides, the CDR3 is TGTGCCAGCAGCCAGATGATGAACACTGAAGCTTTCTTT.

The rearrangement joins TRBV6-1 to TRBJ1-1; 7 bases map to TRBD1. The CDR3 has 13 residues. J was trimmed by 7 bases and V by 6 bases; bases with no gene match: 8. Germline V CDR1 and CDR2: MNHNS, SASEGT. Here the CDR3 reads CASRRQGSSEAFF. The CDR3 DNA follows: TGTGCCAGCAGGAGACAGGGATCCAGTGAAGCTTTCTTT.